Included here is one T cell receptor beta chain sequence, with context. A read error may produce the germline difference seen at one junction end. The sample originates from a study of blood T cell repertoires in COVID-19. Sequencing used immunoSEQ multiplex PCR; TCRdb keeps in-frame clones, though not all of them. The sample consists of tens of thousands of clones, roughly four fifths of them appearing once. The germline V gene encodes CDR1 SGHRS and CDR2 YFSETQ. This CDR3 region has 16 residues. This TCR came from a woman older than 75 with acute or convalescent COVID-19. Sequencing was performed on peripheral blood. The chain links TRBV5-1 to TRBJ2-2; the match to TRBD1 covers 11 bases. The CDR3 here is CASSGQGASNTGELFF. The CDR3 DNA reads TGCGCCAGCAGTGGACAGGGGGCGTCGAACACCGGGGAGTTGTTTTTT.